This TCR beta chain was retrieved from a study of cytomegalovirus exposure and HLA in healthy donors. With respect to this clone: Its antigen is not known.

Study-wide findings and caveats: Some segments of the V type, notably TRBV6-2 and TRBV6-3, were excluded as indistinguishable. Most of the TCR beta V segments (in an earlier analysis) were productive either about 87% or about 30% of the time. The authors later linked a missense DCLRE1C variant to TCR beta V- and J-gene trimming. Several of the most significant clusters were apparently associated with common viral pathogens in a later analysis.

PCR employed 60 Vbeta and 13 Jbeta primers. Some clones are missing from TCRdb's copy, which holds only in-frame ones; the method was immunoSEQ multiplex PCR. Here the sample spans about 260,000 clones, 70% to 90% being singletons. Germline CDR1 and CDR2: KGHSH and LQKENI. Trimming took 0 bases from V and 5 from J, leaving 13 bases between them. This CDR3 has 16 amino acids. The clonotype comes from a woman aged 40 to 49 in good health and CMV-seropositive. The chain employs TRBV18 and TRBJ2-2; D uncertain. The material sequenced was PBMCs. The CDR3 is CASSPPSGSFTGELFF. The CDR3, as DNA: TGTGCCAGCTCACCACCGTCCGGTAGTTTTACCGGGGAGCTGTTTTTT.